This T cell receptor (delta chain) is drawn from a study of γδ T cells in repeated Plasmodium falciparum infection. At the level of the study: Donors were malaria-exposed Malian children or age- and gender-matched Australian children. Malian gammadelta TCRs were studied during no-transmission periods and across acute malaria episodes.

This clone was seen more than once but under ten times. Antigen specificity is unknown. Translating this DNA gives a protein that differs at residue 20 from the TCRdb one, which belongs to a much larger clone; a read error is likely, and the protein shown is this translation. CDR1 TSWWSYY and CDR2 QGS come from the germline V gene. The CDR3 has 28 amino acids. J was trimmed by 1 base and V by 1 base; bases with no gene match: 40. The study, taken as a whole, reports: Repeated controlled infections reportedly drove waves of new clonotype selection in Vdelta2-negative, mostly Vdelta1+, gammadelta repertoires.

TCRdb re-called clones from the multiplex PCR reads using CATT. The table lists around 46,000 delta-chain clones, 1.6% of them singletons. Flow sorting of PBMC yielded separate Vgamma9/Vdelta2+ and Vdelta2-negative gammadelta T cell populations for bulk repertoire analysis. Sequenced material: gamma-delta T cells from blood. This TCR came from a pool of human donors (malaria-infected and uninfected, not separated). The chain carries TRDV1 and TRDJ1; 9 bases align to TRDD3. The J gene is absent in TCRdb and was assigned here via DNA matching to germline. The CDR3 nucleotides read TGTGCTCTTGGGGAACGGGGCGAGTTTGCCTTCCCCCCTTCTCGTACTGTCTGGGGGATGCGGGGCACCGATAAACTCATCTTT. Its translation: CALGERGEFAFPPSRTVWGMRGTDKLIF.